One T cell receptor (beta chain) is described in this entry. This entry is derived from a study of blood T cell repertoires in COVID-19. Profiling relied on immunoSEQ multiplex PCR, and the TCRdb table lists in-frame clones only, not all of them. The sample includes fewer than 150,000 clones, more than 70% seen only once; the top ten take 4.3%. Germline V lookup: CDR1 SGHTA, CDR2 FQGTGA. The CDR3 has 15 amino acids. The V and J ends lost 5 bases and 4 bases, in that order; junction bases with no gene match: 5. This receptor was identified in a human donor in a cohort sampled during active COVID-19. Sequences were obtained from peripheral blood. This chain links TRBV7-3 with TRBJ2-2; TRBD1 aligns across 9 bases. The CDR3 DNA sequence: TGTGCCAGCAGCCGGGGACAGGGAGGCACCGGGGAGCTGTTTTTT. Translation gives CASSRGQGGTGELFF. The full variable domain, in which reference TRBV7-3 and TRBJ2-2 provide the parts outside the CDR3, is GAGVSQTPSNKVTEKGKYVELRCDPISGHTALYWYRQSLGQGPEFLIYFQGTGAADDSGLPNDRFFAVRPEGSVSTLKIQRTERGDSAVYLCASSRGQGGTGELFFGEGSRLTVL.